This entry lists 24 T cell receptor beta chains sequenced from one sample in a study of spatial heterogeneity in lung cancer. One entry per CDR3 protein results from TCRdb running MiXCR on the 5' RACE reads. The sample contains approximately 66,000 distinct CDR3 sequences, 6.3% of which appear only once. As to time point: sample taken at primary tumor resection. Sequenced material: PBMCs, taken at surgery. The receptors originated from a female donor with early-stage non-small cell lung cancer.

This clonotype was counted ten times or more. V is TRBV6-1 and J is TRBJ1-4; perhaps TRBD1 as D (5 bases). Deletions cut 0 bases from V and 6 bases from J, with 17 bases between. This CDR3 region has 17 residues. Looked up from germline, CDR1 is MNHNS and CDR2 is SASEGT. As DNA, the CDR3 is TGTGCCAGCAGTGAAGCGACCCAGGGTAGGGTGTATGAAAAACTGTTTTTT. Protein sequence: CASSEATQGRVYEKLFF.

At least ten counts were recorded for this clonotype. J is TRBJ1-5 and V is TRBV12-3 or TRBV12-4; 8 bases are a match to TRBD1. The CDR3 runs 14 residues. The V segment lost 6 bases and the J segment 6 bases; nucleotides outside the gene matches: 7. CDR3 protein: CASSPGQGIQPQHF. Here the CDR3 DNA reads TGTGCCAGCAGCCCTGGACAGGGTATTCAGCCCCAGCATTTT.

Ten or more counts support this clonotype. V is TRBV3-1 and J is TRBJ1-1; 7 bases fit TRBD1. The J segment lost 1 base and the V segment lost 6 bases, leaving 8 bases of the junction unmatched. CDR3 length equals 15 residues. Germline CDR1 LGHDT, CDR2 YNNKEL (reference sequence). The CDR3 DNA follows: TGTGCCAGCAGACCATCAGGGGGAACGAACACTGAAGCTTTCTTT. Protein sequence: CASRPSGGTNTEAFF.

The J gene is TRBJ2-2, the V gene TRBV7-2; TRBD2 matches at 14 bases. V trimming: 6 bases; J trimming: 5 bases; junction bases outside the gene matches: 2. Germline CDR1 is SGHTA and CDR2 is FQGNSA. The CDR3 sequence is 15 residues long. The CDR3 protein is CASSRTSGRTGELFF. DNA for the CDR3: TGTGCCAGCAGTCGGACTAGCGGGAGGACCGGGGAGCTGTTTTTT.

The chain uses TRBV6-5 and TRBJ2-3; unclear D gene. The CDR3 extends over 8 amino acids. Germline CDR1 reads MNHEY; CDR2 reads SVGAGI. Between the trimmed V and J ends, which lost 7 bases and 14 bases, there was a span of 7 bases. The chain's CDR3 is CASIKRYF. The DNA of the CDR3 is TGTGCCAGCATAAAAAGGTATTTT.

This clonotype was picked up a small number of times. V usage is TRBV11-2 and J usage is TRBJ2-5, with 9 nucleotides matching TRBD2. Trimming cost V 1 base and J 5 bases; bases outside gene matches: 8. The CDR3 runs 16 residues. The germline V gene has CDR1 SGHAT and CDR2 FQNNGV. The CDR3 loop is CASSLVRAGGKETQYF. As DNA, the CDR3 is TGTGCCAGCAGCTTAGTGCGAGCGGGGGGAAAGGAGACCCAGTACTTC.

Many counts were recorded for this clonotype. This chain links TRBV5-5 with TRBJ1-3, with D possibly being TRBD1 (5 bases). From germline, CDR1 is SGHKS and CDR2 YYEKEE (reference sequence). V lost 5 bases to trimming and J lost 1 base, with 10 bases between them. The CDR3 runs 14 residues. The CDR3 DNA sequence: TGTGCCAGCAGTTCGACAGTTTCTGGAAACACCATATATTTT. Translating gives CASSSTVSGNTIYF.

This clonotype was recorded a few times. The V and J genes are TRBV3-1 and TRBJ1-1; TRBD1 agrees at 7 bases. CDR3 length: 11 amino acids. Germline-derived CDR1 and CDR2 are LGHDT and YNNKEL (reference sequence). After removal of 10 bases from V and 7 bases from J, the junction contained 6 bases not matched to a gene. The CDR3 region is CATGGQLEAFF. The CDR3 DNA reads TGTGCCACGGGGGGACAGCTTGAAGCTTTCTTT.

This clonotype was observed at least ten times. At one boundary the junction diverges from the germline segment, which might be a read error. This rearrangement joins TRBV3-1 to TRBJ1-1; 10 bases align to TRBD1. Germline loops: CDR1 LGHDT, CDR2 YNNKEL (reference sequence). The CDR3 has 14 residues. This CDR3 reads CASTRTGGNSEAFF. The CDR3 DNA is TGTGCCAGCACCCGGACAGGGGGGAACTCTGAAGCTTTCTTT.

This clonotype was detected many times. The genes are TRBV20-1 and TRBJ2-3; D gene uncertain. The CDR3 totals 14 residues. The germline V gene encodes CDR1 DFQATT and CDR2 SNEGSKA (reference sequence). The V and J ends lost 6 bases and 2 bases respectively, with 15 bases between them. The CDR3 loop is CSALLYGSTDTQYF. CDR3 coding DNA: TGCAGTGCACTACTTTATGGGTCCACAGATACGCAGTATTTT.

The chain is built from TRBV28 and TRBJ1-3; the D gene is possibly TRBD1 (5 bases). Germline CDR1 is MDHEN and CDR2 is SYDVKM. The ends were cut back, 3 bases at V and 2 bases at J, with 11 bases in the middle. The CDR3 contains 15 residues. The CDR3 coding sequence is TGTGCCAGCAGTTTGGCAGGGCAGACTGGAAACACCATATATTTT. Protein: CASSLAGQTGNTIYF.

Relative to its sample, this clonotype is medium-sized. Here the CDR3 DNA reads TGCGCCAGCAGTGAGTCGTTAGGGACTCTCACAGATACGCAGTATTTT. Translated: CASSESLGTLTDTQYF. This chain links TRBV10-1 with TRBJ2-3, with D tentatively TRBD2 (6 bases). CDR1 and CDR2 from the germline V gene are WNHNN and SYGVQD (reference sequence). This CDR3 comprises 16 residues. V shed 0 bases and J shed 2 bases, with 12 bases lying between them.

At least ten counts were recorded for this clonotype. The chain links TRBV28 to TRBJ2-1; TRBD2 matches at 12 bases. The V gene's germline CDR1 is MDHEN and CDR2 SYDVKM. The CDR3 contains 15 residues. V trimming: 4 bases; J trimming: 13 bases; junction bases outside the gene matches: 11. The CDR3 loop reads CASSSGLAGGISQFF. The CDR3 bases are TGTGCCAGCAGTTCGGGACTAGCGGGCGGGATATCCCAGTTCTTC.

This clonotype occurred a few times. The chain recombines TRBV9 with TRBJ2-2, with 7 positions matching TRBD2. Germline CDR1 reads SGDLS; CDR2 reads YYNGEE. CDR3 length: 15 residues. Trimming at V came to 4 bases and at J to 0 bases, leaving 3 bases not matched to a gene. The CDR3 bases are TGTGCCAGCAGCACACGGGGGGCGAACACCGGGGAGCTGTTTTTT. Translated: CASSTRGANTGELFF.

There are many counts of this clonotype. The chain's CDR3 is CAISDPRDRGTDTQYF. For the CDR3, the DNA is TGTGCCATCAGTGACCCCCGGGACAGGGGGACAGATACGCAGTATTTT. The V gene is TRBV10-3, the J gene TRBJ2-3, with TRBD1 matching over 11 bases. In germline, CDR1 is ENHRY, CDR2 SYGVKD. CDR3 length: 16 amino acids. The V segment lost 3 bases and the J segment 3 bases; nucleotides outside the gene matches: 5.

CDR3 sequence: CATVKELAGVTSSYNEQFF. CDR3 sequence (DNA): TGTGCCACCGTCAAAGAACTAGCGGGAGTTACTAGCTCCTACAATGAGCAGTTCTTC. The rearrangement uses TRBV6-5 and TRBJ2-1, with 11 nucleotides matching TRBD2. The ends lost 10 bases at V and 0 bases at J; junction bases unmatched: 17. CDR3 length: 19 residues. Looked up from germline, CDR1 is MNHEY and CDR2 is SVGAGI.

This clonotype was seen more than once but under ten times. The chain uses TRBV5-4 and TRBJ1-6; 9 bases match TRBD1. Germline V gives CDR1 SGHNT, CDR2 YYREEE (reference sequence). V lost 4 bases and J lost 10; bases outside the gene matches: 6. The CDR3 loop spans 14 amino acids. The CDR3: CASSLDRGRSPLHF. In DNA form, the CDR3 reads TGTGCCAGCAGCCTGGACAGGGGACGGTCACCCCTCCACTTT.

This clonotype was counted many times. The chain is built from TRBV11-2 and TRBJ2-5, with 8 bases matching TRBD1. V trimming: 1 base; J trimming: 7 bases; junction bases outside the gene matches: 5. From germline, CDR1 is SGHAT and CDR2 FQNNGV. The CDR3 is 14 residues long. The CDR3 is CASSLASDRGTQYF. The CDR3 DNA sequence: TGTGCCAGCAGCTTAGCGTCCGACAGGGGGACCCAGTACTTC.

This clonotype was counted between two and nine times. The rearrangement links TRBV21-1 to TRBJ2-2; the table assigns TRBD1, which was not confirmed against the DNA. TRBV21-1 constitutes a pseudogene. The CDR3 runs 22 residues. The CDR3 is CASSKAGPPPDPDRGDTGELFF. As DNA, the CDR3 is TGTGCCAGCAGCAAAGCTGGGCCCCCTCCGGATCCAGACAGGGGGGACACCGGGGAGCTGTTTTTT.

The rearrangement joins TRBV4-2 to TRBJ2-5, with D hard to call. CDR3 length equals 12 residues. Germline CDR1 and CDR2: LGHNA and YNFKEQ. The V and J ends lost 1 base and 4 bases respectively, with 4 bases between them. This CDR3 reads CASSQVPETQYF. For the CDR3, the DNA is TGTGCCAGCAGCCAAGTCCCAGAGACCCAGTACTTC.

The V and J genes are TRBV4-1 and TRBJ1-5, with D uncertain. This CDR3 contains 11 residues. The germline V gene encodes CDR1 MGHRA and CDR2 YSYEKL. The V end was cut by 8 bases, the J end by 7 bases, with 9 bases between. CDR3 sequence reads: CASGSVQPQHF. The CDR3 DNA follows: TGCGCCAGCGGGTCGGTGCAGCCCCAGCATTTT.

This clonotype has just a few counts. This rearrangement joins TRBV10-1 to TRBJ2-2, with 8 bases lining up with TRBD2. The V and J ends lost 3 bases and 7 bases, in that order; junction bases with no gene match: 7. The CDR3 runs to 15 residues. CDR1 is WNHNN, CDR2 SYGVQD, per germline (reference sequence). This chain's CDR3 is CASSESGGGIGELFF. CDR3 nucleotides: TGCGCCAGCAGTGAATCGGGAGGGGGAATCGGGGAGCTGTTTTTT.

In this sample, this clonotype turned up many times. V is TRBV27 and J is TRBJ2-5; TRBD1 agrees at 7 bases. The V gene's germline CDR1 is MNHEY and CDR2 SMNVEV (reference sequence). CDR3 length: 13 amino acids. The V gene end was trimmed by 6 bases and the J gene end by 4 bases; junction bases not matched to a gene: 5. The CDR3 spells CASRRQGRETQYF. CDR3 nucleotide sequence: TGTGCCAGCAGGCGACAGGGTCGAGAGACCCAGTACTTC.

This clonotype has only a few counts. The chain employs TRBV5-1 and TRBJ1-4; a possible D gene is TRBD1 (5 bases). CDR1 and CDR2 (germline): SGHRS, YFSETQ. The V end lost 0 bases, the J end lost 7 bases, and 10 bases lay between the germline ends. The CDR3 covers 14 residues. Here the CDR3 reads CASSLEGRAEKLFF. In DNA, the CDR3 is TGCGCCAGCAGCTTGGAGGGGCGGGCTGAAAAACTGTTTTTT.